This T cell receptor (beta chain) was captured by sequencing in a study of T-cell reconstitution after alpha-beta-depleted transplantation in children. Preparation of the TCRbeta library used unique molecular identifiers. TCRdb re-analysed the PCR reads in MiXCR, keeping a single row per CDR3 protein. The table includes 240,000 or so distinct CDR3 sequences, 12% detected once. There are a few counts of this clonotype. The germline CDR1 and CDR2 sequences are MNHEY and SMNVEV (reference sequence). CDR3 size: 16 residues. V shed 5 bases and J 6 bases; nucleotides not matched to a gene: 7. V usage is TRBV27 and J usage is TRBJ2-4; 13 bases are a match to TRBD2. Sequences were derived from PBMCs from the stem cell graft donor, sampled from the stem cell graft. This clonotype was sampled from a human donor who donated a stem cell graft to a child with acute lymphoblastic leukemia. As DNA, the CDR3 is TGTGCCAGCAGTGGGCGACTAGCGGGAGGCCCAAACATTCAGTACTTC. Its translation: CASSGRLAGGPNIQYF.